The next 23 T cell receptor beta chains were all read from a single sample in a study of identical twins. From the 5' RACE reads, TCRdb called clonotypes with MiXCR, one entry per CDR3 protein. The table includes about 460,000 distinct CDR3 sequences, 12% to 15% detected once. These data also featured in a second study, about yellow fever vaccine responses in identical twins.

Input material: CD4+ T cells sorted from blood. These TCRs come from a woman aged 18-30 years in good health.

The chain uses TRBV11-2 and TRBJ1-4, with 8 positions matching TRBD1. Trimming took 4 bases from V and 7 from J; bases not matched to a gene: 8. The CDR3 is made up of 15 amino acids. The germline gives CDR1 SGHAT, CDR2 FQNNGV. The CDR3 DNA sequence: TGTGCCAGCAGCTCCGACAGGGGTTATTCTGAAAAACTGTTTTTT. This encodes CASSSDRGYSEKLFF. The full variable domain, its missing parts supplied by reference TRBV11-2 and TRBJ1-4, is EAGVAQSPRYKIIEKRQSVAFWCNPISGHATLYWYQQILGQGPKLLIQFQNNGVVDDSQLPKDRFSAERLKGVDSTLKIQPAKLEDSAVYLCASSSDRGYSEKLFFGSGTQLSVL.

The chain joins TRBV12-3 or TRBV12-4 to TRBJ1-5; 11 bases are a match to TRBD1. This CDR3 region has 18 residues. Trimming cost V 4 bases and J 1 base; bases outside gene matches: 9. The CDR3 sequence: CASSSAIGTGGSNQPQHF. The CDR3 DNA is TGTGCCAGCAGTTCCGCTATAGGGACAGGGGGAAGCAATCAGCCCCAGCATTTT.

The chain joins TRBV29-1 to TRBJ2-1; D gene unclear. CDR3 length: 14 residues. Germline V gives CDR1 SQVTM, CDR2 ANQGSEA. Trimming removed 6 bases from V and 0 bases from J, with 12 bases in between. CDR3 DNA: TGCAGCGTGTTCCACGGCAGCTCCTACAATGAGCAGTTCTTC. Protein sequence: CSVFHGSSYNEQFF.

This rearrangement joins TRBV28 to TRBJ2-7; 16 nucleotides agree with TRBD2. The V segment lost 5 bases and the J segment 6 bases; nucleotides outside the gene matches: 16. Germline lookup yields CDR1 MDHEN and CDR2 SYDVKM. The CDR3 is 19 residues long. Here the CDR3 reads CASSVQGPGTSGGGSEQYF. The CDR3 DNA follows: TGTGCCAGCAGTGTACAGGGTCCCGGGACTAGCGGGGGGGGGTCCGAGCAGTACTTC. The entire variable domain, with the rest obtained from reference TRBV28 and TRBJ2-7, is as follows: DVKVTQSSRYLVKRTGEKVFLECVQDMDHENMFWYRQDPGLGLRLIYFSYDVKMKEKGDIPEGYSVSREKKERFSLILESASTNQTSMYLCASSVQGPGTSGGGSEQYFGPGTRLTVT.

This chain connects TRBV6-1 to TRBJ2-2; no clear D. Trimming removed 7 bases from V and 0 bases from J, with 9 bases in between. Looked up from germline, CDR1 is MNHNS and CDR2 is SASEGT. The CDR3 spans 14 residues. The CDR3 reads CASKSRSNTGELFF. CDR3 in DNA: TGTGCCAGCAAAAGTCGGTCGAACACCGGGGAGCTGTTTTTT.

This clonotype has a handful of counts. The CDR3 reads CSASRAGGDTDTQYF. CDR3 coding DNA: TGCAGTGCTAGCCGAGCGGGGGGGGATACAGATACGCAGTATTTT. The chain recombines TRBV20-1 with TRBJ2-3; 10 positions match TRBD2. The CDR3 contains 15 residues. Trimming took 3 bases from V and 3 from J; bases not matched to a gene: 6. Germline lookup yields CDR1 DFQATT and CDR2 SNEGSKA (reference sequence).

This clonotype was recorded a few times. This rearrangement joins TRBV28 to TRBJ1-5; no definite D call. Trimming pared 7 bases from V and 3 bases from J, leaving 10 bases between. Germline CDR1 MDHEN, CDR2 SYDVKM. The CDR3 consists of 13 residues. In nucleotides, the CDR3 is TGTGCCAGCATCGCCGGGCCCAATCAGCCCCAGCATTTT. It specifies CASIAGPNQPQHF.

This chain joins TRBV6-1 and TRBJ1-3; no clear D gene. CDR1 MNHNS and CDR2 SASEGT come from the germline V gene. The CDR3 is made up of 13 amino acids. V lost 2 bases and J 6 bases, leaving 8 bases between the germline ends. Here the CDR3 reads CASSERLQNTIYF. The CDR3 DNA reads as TGTGCCAGCAGTGAACGTCTACAAAACACCATATATTTT.

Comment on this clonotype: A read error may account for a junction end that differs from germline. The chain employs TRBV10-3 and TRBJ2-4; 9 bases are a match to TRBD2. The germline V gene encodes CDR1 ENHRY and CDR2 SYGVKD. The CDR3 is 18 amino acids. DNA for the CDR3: TGTACCATCAGTTCTCAGAGCCGCGGGGGGGCGGCCAAAAACATTCAGTACTTC. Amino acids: CTISSQSRGGAAKNIQYF.

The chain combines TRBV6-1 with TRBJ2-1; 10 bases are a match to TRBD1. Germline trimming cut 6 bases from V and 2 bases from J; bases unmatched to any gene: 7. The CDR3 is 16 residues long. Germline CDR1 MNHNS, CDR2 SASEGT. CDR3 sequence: CASRRTGGLPYNEQFF. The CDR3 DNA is TGTGCCAGCAGACGGACAGGGGGGTTACCCTACAATGAGCAGTTCTTC.

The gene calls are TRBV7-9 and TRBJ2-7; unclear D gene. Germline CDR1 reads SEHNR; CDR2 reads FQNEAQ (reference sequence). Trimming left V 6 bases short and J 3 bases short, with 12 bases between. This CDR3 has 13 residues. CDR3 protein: CASSSSGLYEQYF. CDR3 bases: TGTGCCAGCAGTTCTTCTGGTCTCTACGAGCAGTACTTC.

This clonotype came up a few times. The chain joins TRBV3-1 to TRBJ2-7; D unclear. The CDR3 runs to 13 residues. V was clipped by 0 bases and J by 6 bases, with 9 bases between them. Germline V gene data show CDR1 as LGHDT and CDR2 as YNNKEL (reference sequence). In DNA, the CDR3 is TGTGCCAGCAGCCAAGACCGGCTCTTCGAGCAGTACTTC. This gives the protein CASSQDRLFEQYF.

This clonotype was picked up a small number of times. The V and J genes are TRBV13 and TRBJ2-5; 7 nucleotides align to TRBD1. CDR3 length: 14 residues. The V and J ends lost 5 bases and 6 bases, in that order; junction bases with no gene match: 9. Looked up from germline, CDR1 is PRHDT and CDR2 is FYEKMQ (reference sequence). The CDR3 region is CASSDRQGEKTQYF. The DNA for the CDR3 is TGTGCCAGCAGCGACCGACAGGGTGAGAAGACCCAGTACTTC.

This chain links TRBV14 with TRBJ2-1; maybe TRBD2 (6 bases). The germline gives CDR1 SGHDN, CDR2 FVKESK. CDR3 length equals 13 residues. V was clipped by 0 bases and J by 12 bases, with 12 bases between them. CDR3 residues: CASSQEAGSSQFF. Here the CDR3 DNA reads TGTGCCAGCAGCCAAGAGGCGGGGAGTTCGCAGTTCTTC. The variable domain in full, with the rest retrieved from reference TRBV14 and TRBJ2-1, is EAGVTQFPSHSVIEKGQTVTLRCDPISGHDNLYWYRRVMGKEIKFLLHFVKESKQDESGMPNNRFLAERTGGTYSTLKVQPAELEDSGVYFCASSQEAGSSQFFGPGTRLTVL.

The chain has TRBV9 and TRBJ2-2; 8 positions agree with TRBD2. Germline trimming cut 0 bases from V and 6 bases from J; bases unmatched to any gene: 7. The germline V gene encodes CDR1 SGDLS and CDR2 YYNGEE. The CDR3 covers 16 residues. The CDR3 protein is CASSVEGSGRPGELFF. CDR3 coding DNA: TGTGCCAGCAGCGTAGAAGGCAGCGGGAGACCCGGGGAGCTGTTTTTT. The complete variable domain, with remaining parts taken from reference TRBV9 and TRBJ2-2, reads DSGVTQTPKHLITATGQRVTLRCSPRSGDLSVYWYQQSLDQGLQFLIQYYNGEERAKGNILERFSAQQFPDLHSELNLSSLELGDSALYFCASSVEGSGRPGELFFGEGSRLTVL.

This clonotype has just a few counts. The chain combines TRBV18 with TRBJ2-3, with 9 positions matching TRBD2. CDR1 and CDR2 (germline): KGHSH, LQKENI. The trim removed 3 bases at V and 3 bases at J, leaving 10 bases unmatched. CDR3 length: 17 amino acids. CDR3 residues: CASSPVRGGLGTDTQYF. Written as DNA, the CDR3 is TGTGCCAGCTCACCGGTGCGGGGGGGCCTCGGGACAGATACGCAGTATTTT.

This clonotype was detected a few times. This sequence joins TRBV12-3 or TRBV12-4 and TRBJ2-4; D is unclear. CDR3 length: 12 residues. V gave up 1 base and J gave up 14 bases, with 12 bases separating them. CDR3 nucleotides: TGTGCCAGCAGTTTAGGGAAAGGGTTTAAGTACTTC. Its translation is CASSLGKGFKYF.

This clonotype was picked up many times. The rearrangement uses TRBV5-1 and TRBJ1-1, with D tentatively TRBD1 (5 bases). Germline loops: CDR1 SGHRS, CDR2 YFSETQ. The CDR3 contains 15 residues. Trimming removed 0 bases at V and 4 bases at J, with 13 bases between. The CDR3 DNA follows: TGCGCCAGCAGCTTGGGATCAGGGAGTGGCACTGAAGCTTTCTTT. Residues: CASSLGSGSGTEAFF.

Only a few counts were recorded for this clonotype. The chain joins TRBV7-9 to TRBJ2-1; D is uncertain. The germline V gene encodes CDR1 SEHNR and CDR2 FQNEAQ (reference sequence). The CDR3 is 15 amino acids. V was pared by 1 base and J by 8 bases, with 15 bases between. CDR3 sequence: CASSLDVRPEDEQFF. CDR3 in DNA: TGTGCCAGCAGCTTAGACGTTAGGCCCGAGGATGAGCAGTTCTTC. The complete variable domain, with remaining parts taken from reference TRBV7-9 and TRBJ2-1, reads DTGVSQNPRHKITKRGQNVTFRCDPISEHNRLYWYRQTLGQGPEFLTYFQNEAQLEKSRLLSDRFSAERPKGSFSTLEIQRTEQGDSAMYLCASSLDVRPEDEQFFGPGTRLTVL.

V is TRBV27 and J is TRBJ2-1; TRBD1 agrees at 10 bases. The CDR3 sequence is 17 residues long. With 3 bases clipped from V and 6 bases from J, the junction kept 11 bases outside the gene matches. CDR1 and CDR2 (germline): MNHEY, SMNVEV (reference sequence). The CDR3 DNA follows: TGTGCCAGCAGTTTTATGGCCCGGGGACAGGGGATCAATGAGCAGTTCTTC. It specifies CASSFMARGQGINEQFF.

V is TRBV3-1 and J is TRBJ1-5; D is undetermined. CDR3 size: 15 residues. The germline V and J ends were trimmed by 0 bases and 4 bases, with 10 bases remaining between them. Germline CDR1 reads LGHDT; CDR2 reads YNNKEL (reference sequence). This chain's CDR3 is CASSQDPAKNQPQHF. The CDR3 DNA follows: TGTGCCAGCAGCCAAGATCCGGCGAAGAATCAGCCCCAGCATTTT.

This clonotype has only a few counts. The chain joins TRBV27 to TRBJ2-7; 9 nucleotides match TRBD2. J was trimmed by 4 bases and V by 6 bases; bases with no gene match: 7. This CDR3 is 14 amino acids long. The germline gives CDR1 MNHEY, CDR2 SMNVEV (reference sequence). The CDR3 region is CASRLAGEGYEQYF. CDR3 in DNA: TGTGCCAGCAGGTTAGCGGGAGAGGGTTACGAGCAGTACTTC.

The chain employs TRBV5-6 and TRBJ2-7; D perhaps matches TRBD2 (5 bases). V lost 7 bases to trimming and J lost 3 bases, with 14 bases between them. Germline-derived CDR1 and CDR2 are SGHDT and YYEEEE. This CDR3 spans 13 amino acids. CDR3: CASGPGIDYEQYF. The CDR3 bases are TGTGCCAGCGGCCCCGGGATAGACTACGAGCAGTACTTC.